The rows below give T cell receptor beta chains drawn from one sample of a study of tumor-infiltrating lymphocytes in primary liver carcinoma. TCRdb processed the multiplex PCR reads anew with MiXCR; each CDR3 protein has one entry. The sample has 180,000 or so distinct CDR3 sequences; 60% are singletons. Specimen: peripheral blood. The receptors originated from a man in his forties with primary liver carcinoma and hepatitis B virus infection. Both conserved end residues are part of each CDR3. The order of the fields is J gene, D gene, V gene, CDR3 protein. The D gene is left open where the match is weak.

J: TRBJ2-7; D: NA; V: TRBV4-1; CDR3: CASSQGRRDEKYF
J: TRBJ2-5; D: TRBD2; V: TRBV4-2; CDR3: CASSQDGLAATQYF
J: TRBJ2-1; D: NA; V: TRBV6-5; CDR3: CASKWADYNEQFF
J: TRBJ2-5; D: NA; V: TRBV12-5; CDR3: CASGFGETQYF
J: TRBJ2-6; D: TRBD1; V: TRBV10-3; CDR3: CAISRTGSSGANVLTF
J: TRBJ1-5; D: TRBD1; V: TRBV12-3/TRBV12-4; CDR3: CASSFSWTGGRRQPQHF
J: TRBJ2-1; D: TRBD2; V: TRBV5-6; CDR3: CASLAGTYNEQFF
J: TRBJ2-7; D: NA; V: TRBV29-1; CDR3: CSVAVTMSSYEQYF
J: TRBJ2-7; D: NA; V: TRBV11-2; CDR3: CTRSLTDGAYEQYF
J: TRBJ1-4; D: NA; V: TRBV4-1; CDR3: CASSQELNEKLFF
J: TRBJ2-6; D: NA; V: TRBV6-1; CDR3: CASSPGIPSGANVLTF
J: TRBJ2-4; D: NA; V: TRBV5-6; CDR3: CASSFRQESLYF
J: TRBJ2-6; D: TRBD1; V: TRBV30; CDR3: CAGRDRTPAGAYVLTF
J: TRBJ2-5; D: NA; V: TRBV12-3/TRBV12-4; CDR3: CASGEPGRETQYF
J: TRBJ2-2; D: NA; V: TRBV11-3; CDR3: CASSLTGFDSNTGKLFF
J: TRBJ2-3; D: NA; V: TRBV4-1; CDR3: CASSQVQGLSTYTDTQYF
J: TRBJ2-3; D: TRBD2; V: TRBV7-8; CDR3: CASSPGTSGRALTDTQYF
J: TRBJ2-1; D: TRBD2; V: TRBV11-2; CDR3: CSSSSRPSGRIYGQLF
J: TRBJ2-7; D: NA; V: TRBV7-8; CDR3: CASSQHYEQYF
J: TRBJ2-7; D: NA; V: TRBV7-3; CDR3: CASSLTSALGYEQYF
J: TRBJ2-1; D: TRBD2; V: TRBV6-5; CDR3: CASSSGGLAGYNEQFF
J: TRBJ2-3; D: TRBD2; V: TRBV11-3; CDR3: CASSAGLAGGPTTQYF
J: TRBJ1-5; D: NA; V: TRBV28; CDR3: CASNTQGRGNQPQHF
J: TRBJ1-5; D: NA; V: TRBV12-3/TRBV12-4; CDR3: CASCQGPPGNQPQHF